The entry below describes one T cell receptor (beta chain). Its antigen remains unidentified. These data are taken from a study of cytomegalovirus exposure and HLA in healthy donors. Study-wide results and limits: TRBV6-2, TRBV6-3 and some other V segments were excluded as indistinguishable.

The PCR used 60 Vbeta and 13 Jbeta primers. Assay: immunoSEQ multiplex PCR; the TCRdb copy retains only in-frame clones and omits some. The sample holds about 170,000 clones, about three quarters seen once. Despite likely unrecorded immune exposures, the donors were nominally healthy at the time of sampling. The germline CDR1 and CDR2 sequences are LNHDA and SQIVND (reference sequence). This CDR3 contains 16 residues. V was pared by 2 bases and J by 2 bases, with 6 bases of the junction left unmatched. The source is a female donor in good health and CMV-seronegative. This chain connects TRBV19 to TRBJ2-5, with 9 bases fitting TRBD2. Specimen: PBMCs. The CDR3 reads CASSIWGGRDQETQYF. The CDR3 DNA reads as TGTGCCAGTAGTATATGGGGCGGGAGGGATCAAGAGACCCAGTACTTC.